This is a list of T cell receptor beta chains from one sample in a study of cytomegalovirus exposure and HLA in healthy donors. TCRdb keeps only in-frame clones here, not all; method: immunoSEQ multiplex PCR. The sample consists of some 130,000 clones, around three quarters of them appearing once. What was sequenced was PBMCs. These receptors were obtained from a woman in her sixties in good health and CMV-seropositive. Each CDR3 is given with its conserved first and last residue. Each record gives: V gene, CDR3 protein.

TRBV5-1	CASSLTTGNTEAFF
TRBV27	CASSPDRVNEKLFF
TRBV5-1	CASSLGSGQQETQYF
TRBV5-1	CASSEVAPGQKTYEQYF
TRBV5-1	CASSSDPSGGELFF
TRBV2	CASRESGGSGELFF
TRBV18	CASSLDREAFF
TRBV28	CASRGGQGRQPQHF
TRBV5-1	CASNLAGGPETQYF
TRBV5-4	CASSLPNRGGGELFF
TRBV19	CASSSTGIYEKLFF
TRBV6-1	CASSADRVSSYEQYF
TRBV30	CAWSGVGSFTEAFF
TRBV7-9	CASSLDPAGTQYF
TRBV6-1	CASTESPSEQYF
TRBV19	CASSGTSPGNIQYF
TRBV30	CAWSGRTGNSPLHF
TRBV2	CASRGTGDQPQHF
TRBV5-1	CASSPTRYNEKLFF
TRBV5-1	CASSGTLETQYF
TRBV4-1	CASSQDGTGGYQPQHF
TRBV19	CASSIVQGQNYGYTF
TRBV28	CASRYPPGRVNTEAFF
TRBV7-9	CASIPGQGMETQYF
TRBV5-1	CASSLAPTESSYEQYF
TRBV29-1	CSVERANTEAFF
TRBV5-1	CASSPNRGETQYF
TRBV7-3	CASSLGHANTEAFF
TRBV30	CAWGGQAGVVNEQFF
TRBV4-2	CASSQQQGSETQYF
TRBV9	CASSETVNTEAFF
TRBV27	CASSNRDTTFF